The clone carrying this TCR beta chain appeared many times. No antigen is known for it. Graves' hyperthyroidism was deemed stable given no ophthalmopathy progression within 18 months. The study excluded patients with uncontrolled infection, other autoimmune disease, pregnancy or lactation. This sample was included in a study of T cells in Graves' hyperthyroidism and ophthalmopathy. Study-level results: Most clonotypes that expanded in the thyroid above 0.001 also showed up in blood.

TCR beta CDR3 regions were amplified from RNA transcripts. During a first-round RT-PCR of the TCR CDR3, the HTBI primer set was used. Each CDR3 protein is one row after TCRdb ran MiXCR on the multiplex PCR reads. The sample comprises a few hundred thousand distinct CDR3 sequences, 35% to 55% of which are singletons, and around 8% rests with the top ten. CDR3 size: 15 residues. Per germline, CDR1 SGHVS and CDR2 FNYEAQ. Trimming stripped 1 base from V and 1 base from J, with 8 bases between. This chain uses TRBV7-6 with TRBJ1-3; D is unresolved. Sequencing was carried out using peripheral blood or thyroid tissue (not recorded which). This sequence was found in a woman in her late teens or twenties with Graves' hyperthyroidism. The CDR3 region has the DNA TGTGCCAGCAGCTTAGAAGAAGGGTCTGGAAACACCATATATTTT. Translating gives CASSLEEGSGNTIYF.